Below are 2 T cell receptor beta chains sequenced from a single sample in a study of blood T cell repertoires in COVID-19. Method: immunoSEQ multiplex PCR; TCRdb's copy keeps in-frame clones and lacks some. The profile shows over 300,000 clones, 65% to 90% of them singletons. Sequenced: peripheral blood. These receptors were taken from a human donor in a cohort sampled during active COVID-19.

The rearrangement joins TRBV25-1 to TRBJ2-5; maybe TRBD2 (5 bases). The CDR3 consists of 15 residues. V was trimmed by 2 bases and J by 1 base, leaving 11 bases between them. Germline lookup yields CDR1 MGHDK and CDR2 SYGVNS. In DNA, the CDR3 is TGTGCCAGCAGTGAAACGGGCGGGCCCCAAGAGACCCAGTACTTC. It yields the protein CASSETGGPQETQYF.

The gene calls are TRBV7-9 and TRBJ1-2; D gene uncertain. From germline, CDR1 is SEHNR and CDR2 FQNEAQ (reference sequence). This CDR3 comprises 13 residues. V shed 1 base and J shed 4 bases, with 7 bases lying between them. The CDR3 loop is CASSLGEAYGYTF. Written as DNA, the CDR3 is TGTGCCAGCAGCTTAGGGGAGGCCTATGGCTACACCTTC.